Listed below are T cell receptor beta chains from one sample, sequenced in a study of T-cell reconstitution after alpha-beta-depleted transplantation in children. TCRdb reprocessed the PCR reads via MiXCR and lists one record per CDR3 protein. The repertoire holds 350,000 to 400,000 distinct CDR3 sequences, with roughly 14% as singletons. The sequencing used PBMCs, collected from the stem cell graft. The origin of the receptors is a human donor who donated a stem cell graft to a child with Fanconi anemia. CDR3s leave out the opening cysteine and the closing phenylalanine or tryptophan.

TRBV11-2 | ASSPRQGGYGYT
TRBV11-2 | ASSLGRLPGGETQY
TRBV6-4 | ASKPGTANTEAF
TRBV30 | AWSVLSSYEQY
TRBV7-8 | ASSLAQGVNTEAF
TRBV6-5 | ASSYRNRDRPFGFYEQY
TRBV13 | ASSSSGTSGAYEQY
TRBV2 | ASSEGRDYGYT
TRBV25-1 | ASKEGTIAF
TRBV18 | ASSPESDTQY
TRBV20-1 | SAIAGTDNQPQH
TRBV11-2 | ASSLGPRQSHYEQY
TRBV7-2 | ASSLFGGGAGDTQY
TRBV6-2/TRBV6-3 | ASTDWGAVGANVLT
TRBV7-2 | ASSLGDWGTEAF
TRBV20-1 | SARAGLGYNEQF
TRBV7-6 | ASSWGESGSPLH
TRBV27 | ASSSGQFLNQPQH
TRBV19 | ASSTVGGRQPQH
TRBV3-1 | ASSPNGRWTEAF
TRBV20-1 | SAREGGAGRNSPLH
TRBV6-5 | ASSYDGPRGDEQF
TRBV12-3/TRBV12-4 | ASRNGLGSGELF
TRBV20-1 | SATPDRGGYNEQF
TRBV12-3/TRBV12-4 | ASTATWWGGPNEQF
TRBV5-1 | ASSLSTGTGFGNTIY
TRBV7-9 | ASSLALAGGTYEQY
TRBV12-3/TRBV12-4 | ASSEGRTEAF
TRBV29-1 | SVEDTGGAEKLF
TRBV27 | ASSPGTGVGNTIY
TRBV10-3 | ASRFQGAGTDTQY
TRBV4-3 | ASSQEWERANGELF
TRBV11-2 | ASSLGAGLNSPLH
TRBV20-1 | SALGSGTDTQY
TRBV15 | ATSRDSEADEAF
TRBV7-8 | ASSHSQPFAF
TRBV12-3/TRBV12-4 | ASSPGGSPNQPQH
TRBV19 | ASSIAQQDGYT
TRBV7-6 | ASSLILVASLGVANEKLF
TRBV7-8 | ASSLRGPPSTDTQY
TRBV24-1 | ATSRAGGRPSYNEQF
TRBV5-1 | ASSLGQGPEAF
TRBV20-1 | SASPVERSYEQY
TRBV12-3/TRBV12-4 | ASSSRALGAAYST
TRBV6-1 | ASSHLAPGAEAF
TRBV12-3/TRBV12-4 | ASSPGTTRGYT
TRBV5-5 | ASSLGGLPTGELF
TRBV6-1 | ASRAEGGTDTQY
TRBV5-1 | ASSQGTGRGETQY
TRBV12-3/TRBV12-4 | ASSSPAANEQF
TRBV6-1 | ASRRLRDVGELF
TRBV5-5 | ASSPRIWGTQETQY
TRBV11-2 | ASSGQGNEKLF
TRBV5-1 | ASSSQQATEAF
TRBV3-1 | ASSQHDRSGANVLT
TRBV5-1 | ASSDLGSQETQY
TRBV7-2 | ASSLRLAGMDGELF